The source of this T cell receptor (beta chain) is a study of early T cells in non-severe SARS-CoV-2 infection. Study overall: Sequencing of bulk RNA from unsorted whole blood was done, without chain pairing.

Each single cDNA molecule received a unique molecular identifier. TCRdb re-derived calls from the 5' RACE reads in MiXCR, one entry per CDR3 protein. The data hold tens of thousands of distinct CDR3 sequences, with 16% observed a single time. This clonotype was seen a handful of times. Its antigen is currently unknown. Findings of the study overall: Reliance on VDJdb matching favored anti-spike CD8 responses; private and CD4 specificities were missed.

CDR1 DFQATT and CDR2 SNEGSKA come from the germline V gene (reference sequence). Trimming took off 2 bases at V and 2 bases at J, with 23 bases between the two ends. The CDR3 has 18 amino acids. The rearrangement links TRBV20-1 to TRBJ2-3; D is perhaps TRBD2 (5 bases). The TCR sequence derives from an adult who was a healthcare worker with PCR-confirmed SARS-CoV-2 infection or an uninfected control (not recorded which). The sample here was whole blood, taken at baseline. This chain's CDR3 is CSARSPPGAVDLTDTQYF. In DNA form, the CDR3 reads TGCAGTGCTAGATCCCCCCCTGGAGCGGTCGACCTCACAGATACGCAGTATTTT.